These T cell receptor beta chains were read from a single sample in a study of blood T cell repertoires in COVID-19. Repertoires were generated with immunoSEQ multiplex PCR, while TCRdb's copy carries only in-frame clones and drops some. The sample yields 310,000 or so clones, about nine tenths seen once. The sample consisted of peripheral blood. These receptors came from a man aged 50 to 60 with active or convalescent COVID-19. The CDR3 runs from the conserved cysteine through the conserved F or W. The D gene is left open where the match is weak. Size is omitted from some rows. Given values are once, few, many or a class for expanded clones.

V	D	size	J	length	CDR3	DNA
TRBV30	TRBD1	-	TRBJ1-1	14	CAWENLGGGTEAFF	TGTGCCTGGGAGAACTTAGGGGGCGGCACTGAAGCTTTCTTT
TRBV2	TRBD2	-	TRBJ2-1	17	CASKVSISGGAGNEQFF	TGTGCCAGCAAAGTCTCCATTAGCGGGGGGGCCGGGAATGAGCAGTTCTTC
TRBV9	-	-	TRBJ1-1	15	CASSVDGGRGTEAFF	TGTGCCAGCAGCGTAGACGGGGGGCGAGGCACTGAAGCTTTCTTT
TRBV27	-	-	TRBJ1-2	18	CASSLSPGGGTLSYGYTF	TGTGCCAGCAGTTTATCCCCTGGGGGGGGAACCCTTTCCTATGGCTACACCTTC
TRBV11-2	TRBD2	once	TRBJ2-7	17	CASSLLGRLAGVYEQYF	TGTGCCAGCAGCTTATTGGGTAGACTAGCGGGAGTATACGAGCAGTACTTC
TRBV21-1	-	-	TRBJ1-2	13	CASSAGARGRYTF	TGTGCCAGCAGCGCCGGGGCCCGGGGGAGGTACACCTTC
TRBV6-5	-	-	TRBJ2-7	14	CASSYSMASYEQYF	TGTGCCAGCAGTTACTCGATGGCCTCCTACGAGCAGTACTTC
TRBV5-6	-	-	TRBJ2-4	15	CASSTQGGAKNIQYF	TGTGCCAGCAGCACTCAGGGGGGCGCCAAAAACATTCAGTACTTC
TRBV10-1	-	-	TRBJ2-3	14	CASSLTTLTDTQYF	TGCGCCAGCAGTCTTACTACTCTCACAGATACGCAGTATTTT
TRBV7-3	-	-	TRBJ2-1	15	CASSLEASSYNEQFF	TGTGCCAGCAGCTTAGAGGCCAGCTCCTACAATGAGCAGTTCTTC
TRBV14	TRBD1	-	TRBJ1-6	17	CASSPDLMSGGSAPLHF	TGTGCCAGCAGCCCAGACCTAATGTCAGGGGGCAGTGCACCCCTCCACTTT
TRBV18	-	-	TRBJ2-7	13	CASSPGLSYEQYF	TGTGCCAGCTCACCGGGACTCTCGTACGAGCAGTACTTC
TRBV5-1	TRBD1	-	TRBJ1-2	13	CASSPDRGFGYTF	TGCGCCAGCAGCCCGGACAGGGGATTTGGCTACACCTTC
TRBV3-1/TRBV3-2	-	-	TRBJ1-5	15	CASSQEWGGDQPQHF	TGTGCCAGCAGCCAAGAATGGGGGGGGGATCAGCCCCAGCATTTT
TRBV19	TRBD1	-	TRBJ2-7	15	CASSGPGQGLYEQYF	TGTGCCAGTAGTGGGCCGGGACAGGGTCTCTACGAGCAGTACTTC
TRBV6-1	-	-	TRBJ1-6	16	CASSARSGGRSSPLHF	TGTGCCAGCAGTGCGCGGTCGGGGGGGCGCAGTTCACCCCTCCACTTT
TRBV13	TRBD1	-	TRBJ2-1	15	CASSMGQGAPNEQFF	TGTGCCAGCAGCATGGGACAGGGGGCTCCCAATGAGCAGTTCTTC
TRBV28	-	-	TRBJ1-6	15	CASSSRLNDPSPLHF	TGTGCCAGCAGTTCGAGACTCAACGACCCTTCACCCCTCCACTTT
TRBV19	TRBD2	once	TRBJ2-3	16	CASTLGLAGSTDTQYF	TGTGCCAGTACCCTGGGACTAGCGGGGAGCACAGATACGCAGTATTTT
TRBV28	-	-	TRBJ2-1	16	CASSFAGTRSYNEQFF	TGTGCCAGCAGTTTTGCCGGGACTCGCTCCTACAATGAGCAGTTCTTC
TRBV7-2	-	-	TRBJ1-1	13	CASSLAQNTEAFF	TGTGCCAGCAGCTTAGCCCAGAACACTGAAGCTTTCTTT
TRBV5-5	-	-	TRBJ1-4	14	CASSLTIRREKLFF	TGTGCCAGCAGCTTGACGATACGGAGGGAAAAACTGTTTTTT
TRBV10-1	-	-	TRBJ1-1	14	CASSDNQGNAEAFF	TGCGCCAGCAGTGACAATCAGGGTAATGCTGAAGCTTTCTTT
TRBV28	-	-	TRBJ1-4	16	CASTLGGGQSYEKLFF	TGTGCCAGCACCCTAGGGGGGGGACAATCTTATGAAAAACTGTTTTTT
TRBV3-1/TRBV3-2	-	-	TRBJ2-5	16	CASSQERTVQQETQYF	TGTGCCAGCAGCCAAGAGAGAACAGTCCAGCAAGAGACCCAGTACTTC
TRBV28	-	-	TRBJ2-7	10	CASGRYEQYF	TGTGCCAGCGGCCGATACGAGCAGTACTTC
TRBV4-2	-	-	TRBJ2-3	15	CASSPRLARTDTQYF	TGTGCCAGCAGCCCGAGGTTAGCGCGCACAGATACGCAGTATTTT
TRBV2	-	-	TRBJ2-7	14	CASSELRKLYEQYF	TGTGCCAGCAGTGAGCTGAGGAAGTTGTACGAGCAGTACTTC
TRBV28	-	-	TRBJ2-3	12	CASSLAGDTQYF	TGTGCCAGCAGTTTAGCGGGGGATACGCAGTATTTT
TRBV5-1	TRBD2	-	TRBJ2-5	14	CASTTTGTTETQYF	TGCGCCAGCACCACTACCGGGACTACGGAGACCCAGTACTTC
TRBV6-5	-	-	TRBJ2-7	15	CAIADGGTPSYEQYF	TGTGCCATAGCTGACGGCGGGACCCCCTCCTACGAGCAGTACTTC